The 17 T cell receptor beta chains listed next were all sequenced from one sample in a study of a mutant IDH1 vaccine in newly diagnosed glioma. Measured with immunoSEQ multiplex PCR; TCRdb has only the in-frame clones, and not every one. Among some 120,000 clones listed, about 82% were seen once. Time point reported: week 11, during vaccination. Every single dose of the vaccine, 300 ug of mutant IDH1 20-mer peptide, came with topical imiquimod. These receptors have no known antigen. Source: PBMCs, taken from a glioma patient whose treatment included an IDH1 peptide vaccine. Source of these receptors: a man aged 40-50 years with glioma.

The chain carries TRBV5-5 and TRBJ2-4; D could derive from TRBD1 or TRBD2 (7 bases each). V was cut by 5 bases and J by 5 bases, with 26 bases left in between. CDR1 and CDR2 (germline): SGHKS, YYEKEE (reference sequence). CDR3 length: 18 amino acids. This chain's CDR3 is CASSRQGSSGFIENIQYF. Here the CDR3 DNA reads TGTGCCAGCAGTCGACAGGGTAGTAGCGGGTTTATTGAAAACATTCAGTACTTC.

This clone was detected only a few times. CDR3 residues: CAISSPRAYNEQFF. The DNA of the CDR3 is TGTGCCATCAGTTCTCCGAGGGCCTACAATGAGCAGTTCTTC. V and J are TRBV10-3 and TRBJ2-1, with D perhaps matching TRBD2 (5 bases). The germline CDR1 and CDR2 sequences are ENHRY and SYGVKD. The CDR3 contains 14 residues. The V end was cut by 5 bases, the J end by 2 bases, with 10 bases between.

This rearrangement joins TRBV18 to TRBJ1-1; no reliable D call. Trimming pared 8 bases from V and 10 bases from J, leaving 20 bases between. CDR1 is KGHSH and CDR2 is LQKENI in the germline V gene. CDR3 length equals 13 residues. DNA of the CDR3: TGTGCCAGCGCACTCCTCACCTTAGCGGGAGCTTTCTTT. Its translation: CASALLTLAGAFF. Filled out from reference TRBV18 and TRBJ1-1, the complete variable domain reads NAGVMQNPRHLVRRRGQEARLRCSPMKGHSHVYWYRQLPEEGLKFMVYLQKENIIDESGMPKERFSAEFPKEGPSILRIQQVVRGDSAAYFCASALLTLAGAFFGQGTRLTVV.

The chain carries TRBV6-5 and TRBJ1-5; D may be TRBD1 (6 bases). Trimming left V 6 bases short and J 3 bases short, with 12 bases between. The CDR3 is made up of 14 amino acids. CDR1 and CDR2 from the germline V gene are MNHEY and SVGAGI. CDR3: CASSQDRSNQPQHF. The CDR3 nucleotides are TGTGCCAGCAGCCAAGACAGGTCCAATCAGCCCCAGCATTTT.

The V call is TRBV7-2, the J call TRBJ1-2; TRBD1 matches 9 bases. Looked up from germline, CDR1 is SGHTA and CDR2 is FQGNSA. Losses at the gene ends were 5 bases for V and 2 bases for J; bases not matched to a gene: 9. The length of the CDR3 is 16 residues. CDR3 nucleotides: TGTGCCAGCAGCCCATCCACAGGGGGCGTAAACTATGGCTACACCTTC. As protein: CASSPSTGGVNYGYTF.

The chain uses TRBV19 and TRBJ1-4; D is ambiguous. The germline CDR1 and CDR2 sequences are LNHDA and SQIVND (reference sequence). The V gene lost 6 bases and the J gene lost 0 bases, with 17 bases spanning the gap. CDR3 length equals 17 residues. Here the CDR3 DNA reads TGTGCCAGTAGAAGTGACGGACCTCGGGCAACTAATGAAAAACTGTTTTTT. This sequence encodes CASRSDGPRATNEKLFF.

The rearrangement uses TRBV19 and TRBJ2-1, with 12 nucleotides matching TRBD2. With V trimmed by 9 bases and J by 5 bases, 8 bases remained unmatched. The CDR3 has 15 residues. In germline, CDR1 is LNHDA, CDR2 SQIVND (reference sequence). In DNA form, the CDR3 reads TGTGCCAGCCAAACGGGACTAGCGGGTGACAATGAGCAGTTCTTC. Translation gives CASQTGLAGDNEQFF.

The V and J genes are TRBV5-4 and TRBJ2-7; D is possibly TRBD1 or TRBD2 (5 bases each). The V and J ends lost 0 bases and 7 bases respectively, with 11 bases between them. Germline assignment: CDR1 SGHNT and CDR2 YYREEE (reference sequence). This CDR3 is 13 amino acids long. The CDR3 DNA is TGTGCCAGCAGCTTGGCCCCAGGGAGAGAGCAGTACTTC. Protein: CASSLAPGREQYF. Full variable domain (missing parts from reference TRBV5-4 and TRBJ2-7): ETGVTQSPTHLIKTRGQQVTLRCSSQSGHNTVSWYQQALGQGPQFIFQYYREEENGRGNFPPRFSGLQFPNYSSELNVNALELDDSALYLCASSLAPGREQYFGPGTRLTVT.

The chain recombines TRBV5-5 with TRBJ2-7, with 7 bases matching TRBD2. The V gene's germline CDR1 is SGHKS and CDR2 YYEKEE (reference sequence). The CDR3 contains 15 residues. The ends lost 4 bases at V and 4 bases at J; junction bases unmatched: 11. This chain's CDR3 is CASSLSGAGAYEQYF. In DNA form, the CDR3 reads TGTGCCAGCAGCCTGTCGGGCGCGGGAGCGTACGAGCAGTACTTC.

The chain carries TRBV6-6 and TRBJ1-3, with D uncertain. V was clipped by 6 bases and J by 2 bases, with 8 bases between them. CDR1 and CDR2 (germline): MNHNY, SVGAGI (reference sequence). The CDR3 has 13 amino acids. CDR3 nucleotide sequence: TGTGCCAGCAGGGCGGAAACTGGAAACACCATATATTTT. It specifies CASRAETGNTIYF.

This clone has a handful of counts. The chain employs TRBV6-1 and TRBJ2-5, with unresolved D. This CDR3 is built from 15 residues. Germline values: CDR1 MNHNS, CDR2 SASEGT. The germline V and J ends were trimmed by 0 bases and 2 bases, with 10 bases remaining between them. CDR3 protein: CASSEAGPTQETQYF. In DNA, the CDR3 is TGTGCCAGCAGTGAAGCAGGCCCGACTCAAGAGACCCAGTACTTC.

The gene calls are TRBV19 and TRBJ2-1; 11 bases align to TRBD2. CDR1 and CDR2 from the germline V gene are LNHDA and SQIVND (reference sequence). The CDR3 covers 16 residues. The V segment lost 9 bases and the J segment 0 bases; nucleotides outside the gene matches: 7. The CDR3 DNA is TGTGCCAGCCGCGCTACTAGCGGGAGCTCCTACAATGAGCAGTTCTTC. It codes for CASRATSGSSYNEQFF.

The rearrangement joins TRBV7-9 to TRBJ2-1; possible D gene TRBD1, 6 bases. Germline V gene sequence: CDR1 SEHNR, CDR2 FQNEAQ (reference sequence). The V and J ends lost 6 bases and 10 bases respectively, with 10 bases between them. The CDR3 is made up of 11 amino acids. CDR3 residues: CASSLDREQFF. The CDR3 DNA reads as TGTGCCAGCAGTCTCGACAGGGAGCAGTTCTTC.

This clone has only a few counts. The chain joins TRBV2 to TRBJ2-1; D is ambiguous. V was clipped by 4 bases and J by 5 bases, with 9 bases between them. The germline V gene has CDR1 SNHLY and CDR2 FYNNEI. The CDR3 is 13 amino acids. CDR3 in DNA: TGTGCCAGCAGTGGGTGGACCCACAATGAGCAGTTCTTC. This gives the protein CASSGWTHNEQFF.

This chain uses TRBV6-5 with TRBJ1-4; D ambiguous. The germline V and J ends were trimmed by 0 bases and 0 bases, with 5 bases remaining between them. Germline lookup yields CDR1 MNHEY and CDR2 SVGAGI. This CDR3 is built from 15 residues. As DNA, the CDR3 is TGTGCCAGCAGTTACTCAGGCTCAACTAATGAAAAACTGTTTTTT. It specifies CASSYSGSTNEKLFF.

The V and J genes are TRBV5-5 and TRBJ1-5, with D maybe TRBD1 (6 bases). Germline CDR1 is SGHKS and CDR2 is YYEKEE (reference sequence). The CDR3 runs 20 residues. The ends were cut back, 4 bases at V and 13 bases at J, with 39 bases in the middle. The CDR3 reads CASSRDGGRGLALTGGYQHF. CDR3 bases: TGTGCCAGCAGCCGGGACGGGGGCCGGGGCCTAGCCCTTACCGGGGGGTATCAGCATTTT.

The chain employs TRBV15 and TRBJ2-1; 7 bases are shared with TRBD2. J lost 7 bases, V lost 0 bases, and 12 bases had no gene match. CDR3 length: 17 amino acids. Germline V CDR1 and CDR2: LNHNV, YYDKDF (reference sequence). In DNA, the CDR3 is TGTGCCACCAGCAGAGATCTCGGGGGAGGGCCGGGGAATGAGCAGTTCTTC. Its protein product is CATSRDLGGGPGNEQFF.